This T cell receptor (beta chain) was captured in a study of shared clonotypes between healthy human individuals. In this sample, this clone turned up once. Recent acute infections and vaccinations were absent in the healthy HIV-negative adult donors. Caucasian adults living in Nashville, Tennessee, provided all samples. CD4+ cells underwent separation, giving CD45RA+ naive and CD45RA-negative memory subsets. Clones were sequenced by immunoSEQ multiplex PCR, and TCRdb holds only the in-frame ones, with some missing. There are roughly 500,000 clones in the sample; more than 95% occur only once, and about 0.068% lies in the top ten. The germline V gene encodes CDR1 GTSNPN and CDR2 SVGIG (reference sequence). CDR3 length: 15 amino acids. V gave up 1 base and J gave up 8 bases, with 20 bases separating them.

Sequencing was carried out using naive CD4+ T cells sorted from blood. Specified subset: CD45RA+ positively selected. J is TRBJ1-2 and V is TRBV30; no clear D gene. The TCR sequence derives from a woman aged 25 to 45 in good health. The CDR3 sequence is CAWSGTAPYLGGYTF. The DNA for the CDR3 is TGTGCCTGGAGTGGGACCGCGCCCTACCTTGGGGGCTACACCTTC.